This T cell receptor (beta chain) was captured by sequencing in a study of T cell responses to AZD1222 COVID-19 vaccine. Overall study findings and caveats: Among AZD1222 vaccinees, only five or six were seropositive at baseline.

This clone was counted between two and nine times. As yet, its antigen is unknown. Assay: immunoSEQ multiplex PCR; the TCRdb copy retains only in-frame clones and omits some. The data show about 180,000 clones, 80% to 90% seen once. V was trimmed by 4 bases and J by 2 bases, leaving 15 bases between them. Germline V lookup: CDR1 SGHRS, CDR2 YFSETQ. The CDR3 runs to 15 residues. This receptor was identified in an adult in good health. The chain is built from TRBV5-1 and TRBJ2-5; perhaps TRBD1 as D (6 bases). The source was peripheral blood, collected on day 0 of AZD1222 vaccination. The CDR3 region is CASSEQPQGQETQYF. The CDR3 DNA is TGCGCCAGCAGCGAGCAACCCCAGGGGCAAGAGACCCAGTACTTC. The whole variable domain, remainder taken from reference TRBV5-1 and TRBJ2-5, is KAGVTQTPRYLIKTRGQQVTLSCSPISGHRSVSWYQQTPGQGLQFLFEYFSETQRNKGNFPGRFSGRQFSNSRSEMNVSTLELGDSALYLCASSEQPQGQETQYFGPGTRLLVL.